This TCR beta chain was documented in a study of CD8 T cells in Susac syndrome. An amount of RNA that ranged from roughly 0.45 to 1 ug was reverse transcribed with random hexamers. One entry per CDR3 protein results from TCRdb running MiXCR on the immunoSEQ multiplex PCR reads. This table holds roughly 150,000 distinct CDR3 sequences, over 85% found once. V was cut by 0 bases and J by 0 bases, with 14 bases left in between. The CDR3 contains 17 residues. Germline lookup yields CDR1 PRHDT and CDR2 FYEKMQ (reference sequence). The sequencing sample was made of CD8+ T cells from PBMCs. This chain uses TRBV13 with TRBJ1-2; D is undetermined. The clonotype was recovered from a human donor with multiple sclerosis. The CDR3 here is CASSLGAGPRANYGYTF. The CDR3 region has the DNA TGTGCCAGCAGCTTAGGTGCAGGTCCCCGGGCTAACTATGGCTACACCTTC.